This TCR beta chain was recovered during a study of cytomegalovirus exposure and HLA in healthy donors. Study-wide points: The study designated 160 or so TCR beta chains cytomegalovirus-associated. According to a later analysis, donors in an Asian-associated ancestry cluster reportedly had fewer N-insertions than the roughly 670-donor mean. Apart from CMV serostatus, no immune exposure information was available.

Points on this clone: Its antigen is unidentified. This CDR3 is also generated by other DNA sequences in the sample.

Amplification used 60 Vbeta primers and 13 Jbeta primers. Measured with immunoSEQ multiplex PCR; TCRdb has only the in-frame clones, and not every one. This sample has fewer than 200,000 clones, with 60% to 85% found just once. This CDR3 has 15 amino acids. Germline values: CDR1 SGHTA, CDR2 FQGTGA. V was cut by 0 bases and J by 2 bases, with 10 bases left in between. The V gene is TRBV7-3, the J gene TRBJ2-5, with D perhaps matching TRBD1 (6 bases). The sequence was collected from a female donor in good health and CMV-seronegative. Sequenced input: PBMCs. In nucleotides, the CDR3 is TGTGCCAGCAGCTTAACCGGGACAAGGCAAGAGACCCAGTACTTC. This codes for CASSLTGTRQETQYF.